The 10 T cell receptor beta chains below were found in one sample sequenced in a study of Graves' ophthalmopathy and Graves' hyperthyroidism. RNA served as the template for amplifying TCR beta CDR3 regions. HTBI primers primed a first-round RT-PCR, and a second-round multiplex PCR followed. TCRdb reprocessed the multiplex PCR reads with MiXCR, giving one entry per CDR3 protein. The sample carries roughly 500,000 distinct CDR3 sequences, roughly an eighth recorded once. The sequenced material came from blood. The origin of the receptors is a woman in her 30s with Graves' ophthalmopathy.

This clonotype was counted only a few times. DNA for the CDR3: TGTGCCAGCTCAGCCCGGTGGGAAGTTAATTCACCCCTCCACTTT. Its translation: CASSARWEVNSPLHF. The V and J genes are TRBV13 and TRBJ1-6; D gene ambiguous. Germline loops: CDR1 PRHDT, CDR2 FYEKMQ (reference sequence). The length of the CDR3 is 15 residues. V was clipped by 8 bases and J by 6 bases, with 17 bases between them.

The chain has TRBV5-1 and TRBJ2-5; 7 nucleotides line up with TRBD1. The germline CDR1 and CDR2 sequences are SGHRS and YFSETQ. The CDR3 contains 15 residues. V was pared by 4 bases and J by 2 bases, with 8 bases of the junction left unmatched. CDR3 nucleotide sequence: TGCGCCAGCAGCACCCTGGGACAGACGCAAGAGACCCAGTACTTC. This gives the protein CASSTLGQTQETQYF.

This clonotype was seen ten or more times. CDR3 amino acids: CAILQNLMNTEAFF. The CDR3, as DNA: TGTGCCATCCTACAGAATCTCATGAACACTGAAGCTTTCTTT. The chain couples TRBV10-3 to TRBJ1-1; D gene unclear. Germline CDR1 and CDR2: ENHRY and SYGVKD. This CDR3 is 14 amino acids long. The V and J ends lost 8 bases and 0 bases respectively, with 13 bases between them.

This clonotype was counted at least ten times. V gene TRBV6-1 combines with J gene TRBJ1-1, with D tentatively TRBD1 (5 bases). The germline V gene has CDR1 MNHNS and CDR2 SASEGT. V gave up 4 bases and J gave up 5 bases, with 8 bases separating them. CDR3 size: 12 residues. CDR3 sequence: CASSVRGTEAFF. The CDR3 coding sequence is TGTGCCAGCAGTGTGCGGGGGACTGAAGCTTTCTTT.

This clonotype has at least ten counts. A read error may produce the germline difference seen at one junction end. The CDR3 DNA reads as TGTGCCATCAGTGGGGGCAGGGACACTGAAGCTTTCTTT. Protein: CAISGGRDTEAFF. The chain joins TRBV28 to TRBJ1-1; D perhaps matches TRBD1 (6 bases). Germline lookup yields CDR1 MDHEN and CDR2 SYDVKM. CDR3 length equals 13 residues.

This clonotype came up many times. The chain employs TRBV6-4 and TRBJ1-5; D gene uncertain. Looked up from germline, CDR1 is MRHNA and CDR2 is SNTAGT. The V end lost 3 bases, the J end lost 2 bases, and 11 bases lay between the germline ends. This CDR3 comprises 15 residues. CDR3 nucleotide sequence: TGTGCCAGCAGTGAAGAAGGGAACGGCAATCAGCCCCAGCATTTT. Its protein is CASSEEGNGNQPQHF.

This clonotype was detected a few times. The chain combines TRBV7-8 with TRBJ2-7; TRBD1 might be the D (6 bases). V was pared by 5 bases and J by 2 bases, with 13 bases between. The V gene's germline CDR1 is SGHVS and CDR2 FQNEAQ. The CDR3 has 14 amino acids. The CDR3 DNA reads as TGTGCCAGCAGCGACGACAGGAACACCTACGAGCAGTACTTC. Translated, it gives CASSDDRNTYEQYF. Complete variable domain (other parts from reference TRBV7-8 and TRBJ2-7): GAGVSQSPRYKVAKRGQDVALRCDPISGHVSLFWYQQALGQGPEFLTYFQNEAQLDKSGLPSDRFFAERPEGSVSTLKIQRTQQEDSAVYLCASSDDRNTYEQYFGPGTRLTVT.

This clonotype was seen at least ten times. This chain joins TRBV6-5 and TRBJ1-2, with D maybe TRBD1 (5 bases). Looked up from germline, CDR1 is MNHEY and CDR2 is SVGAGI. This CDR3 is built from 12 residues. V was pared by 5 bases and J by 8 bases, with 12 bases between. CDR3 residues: CASSRDSLGYTF. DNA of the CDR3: TGTGCCAGCAGTCGTGACAGTCTCGGCTACACCTTC.

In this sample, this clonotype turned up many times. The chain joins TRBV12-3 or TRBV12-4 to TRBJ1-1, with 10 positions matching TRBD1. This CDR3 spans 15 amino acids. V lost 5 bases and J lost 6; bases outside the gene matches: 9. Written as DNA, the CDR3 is TGTGCCAGCAGTCCAGAGGGACAGGGGAGGGCTGAAGCTTTCTTT. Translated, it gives CASSPEGQGRAEAFF.

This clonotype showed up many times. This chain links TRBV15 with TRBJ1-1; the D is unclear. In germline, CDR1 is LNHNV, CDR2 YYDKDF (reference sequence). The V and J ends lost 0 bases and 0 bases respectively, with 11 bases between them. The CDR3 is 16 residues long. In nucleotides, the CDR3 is TGTGCCACCAGCAGAGATTACGGACGGCTGAACACTGAAGCTTTCTTT. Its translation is CATSRDYGRLNTEAFF. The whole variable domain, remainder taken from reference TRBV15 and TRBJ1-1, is DAMVIQNPRYQVTQFGKPVTLSCSQTLNHNVMYWYQQKSSQAPKLLFHYYDKDFNNEADTPDNFQSRRPNTSFCFLDIRSPGLGDTAMYLCATSRDYGRLNTEAFFGQGTRLTVV.